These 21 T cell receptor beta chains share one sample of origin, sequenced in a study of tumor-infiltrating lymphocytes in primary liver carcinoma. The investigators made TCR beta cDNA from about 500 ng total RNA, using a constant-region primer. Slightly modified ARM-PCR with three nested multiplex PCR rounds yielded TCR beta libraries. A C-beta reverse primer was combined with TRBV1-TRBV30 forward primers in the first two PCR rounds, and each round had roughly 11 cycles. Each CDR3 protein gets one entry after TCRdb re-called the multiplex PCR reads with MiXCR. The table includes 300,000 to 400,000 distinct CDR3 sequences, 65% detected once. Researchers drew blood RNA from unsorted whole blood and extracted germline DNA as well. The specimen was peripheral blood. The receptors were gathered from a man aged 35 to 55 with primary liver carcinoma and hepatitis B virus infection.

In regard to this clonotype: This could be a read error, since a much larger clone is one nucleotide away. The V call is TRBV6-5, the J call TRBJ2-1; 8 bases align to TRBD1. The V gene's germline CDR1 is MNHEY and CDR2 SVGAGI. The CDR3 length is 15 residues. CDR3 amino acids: CASSLGQGSYNGQFF. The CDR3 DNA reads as TGTGCCAGCAGCCTCGGACAGGGTAGTTACAATGGGCAGTTCTTC.

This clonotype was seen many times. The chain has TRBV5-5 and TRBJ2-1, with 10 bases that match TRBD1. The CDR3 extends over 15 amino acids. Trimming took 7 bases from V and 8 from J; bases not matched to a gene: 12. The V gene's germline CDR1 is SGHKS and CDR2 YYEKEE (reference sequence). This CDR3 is CASSSRDRGMDEQFF. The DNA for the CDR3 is TGTGCCAGCTCGTCCCGGGACAGGGGTATGGATGAGCAGTTCTTC. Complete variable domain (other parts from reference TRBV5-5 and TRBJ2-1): DAGVTQSPTHLIKTRGQQVTLRCSPISGHKSVSWYQQVLGQGPQFIFQYYEKEERGRGNFPDRFSARQFPNYSSELNVNALLLGDSALYLCASSSRDRGMDEQFFGPGTRLTVL.

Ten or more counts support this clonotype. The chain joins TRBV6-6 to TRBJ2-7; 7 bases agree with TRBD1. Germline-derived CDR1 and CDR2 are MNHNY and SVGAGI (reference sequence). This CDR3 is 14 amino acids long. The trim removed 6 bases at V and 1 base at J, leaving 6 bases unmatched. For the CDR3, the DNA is TGTGCCAGCAGCCCTCGGGACAGATCCTACGAGCAGTACTTC. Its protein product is CASSPRDRSYEQYF.

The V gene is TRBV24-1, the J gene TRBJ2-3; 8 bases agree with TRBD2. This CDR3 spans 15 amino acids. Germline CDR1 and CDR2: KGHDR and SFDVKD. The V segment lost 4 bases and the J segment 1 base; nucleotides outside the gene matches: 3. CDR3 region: CATSESGSGTDTQYF. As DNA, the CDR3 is TGTGCCACCAGTGAGAGCGGGAGCGGCACAGATACGCAGTATTTT.

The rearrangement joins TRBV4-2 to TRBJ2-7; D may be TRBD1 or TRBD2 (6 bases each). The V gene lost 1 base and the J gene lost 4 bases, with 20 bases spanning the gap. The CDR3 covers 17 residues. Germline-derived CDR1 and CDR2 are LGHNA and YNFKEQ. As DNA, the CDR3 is TGTGCCAGCAGCCAAGGGTCCCCGATAAGGGGGGCGTACGAGCAGTACTTC. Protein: CASSQGSPIRGAYEQYF.

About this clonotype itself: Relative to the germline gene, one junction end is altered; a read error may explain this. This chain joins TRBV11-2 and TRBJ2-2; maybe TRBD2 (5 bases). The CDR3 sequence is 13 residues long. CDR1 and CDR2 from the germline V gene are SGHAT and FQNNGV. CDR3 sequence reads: CVSNLQYTGELFF. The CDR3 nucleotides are TGTGTCAGCAACTTACAGTACACCGGGGAACTGTTTTTT. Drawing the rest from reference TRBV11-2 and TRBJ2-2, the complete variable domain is EAGVAQSPRYKIIEKRQSVAFWCNPISGHATLYWYQQILGQGPKLLIQFQNNGVVDDSQLPKDRFSAERLKGVDSTLKIQPAKLEDSAVYLCVSNLQYTGELFFGEGSRLTVL.

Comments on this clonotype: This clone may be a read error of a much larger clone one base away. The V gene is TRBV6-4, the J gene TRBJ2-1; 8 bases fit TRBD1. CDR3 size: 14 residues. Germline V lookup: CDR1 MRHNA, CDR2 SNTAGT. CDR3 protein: CASSRTGFSNEQLF. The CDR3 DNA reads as TGTGCCAGCAGTCGGACAGGGTTCTCCAATGAGCAGTTGTTC.

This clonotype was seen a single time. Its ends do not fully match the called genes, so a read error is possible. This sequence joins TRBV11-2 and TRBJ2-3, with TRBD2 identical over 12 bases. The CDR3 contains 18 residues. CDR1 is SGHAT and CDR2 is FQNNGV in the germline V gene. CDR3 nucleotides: TGTGCCAGTAGCTCACACACGAGGACTAGCGGGACCAGAGATACGCAGTATTTT. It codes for CASSSHTRTSGTRDTQYF. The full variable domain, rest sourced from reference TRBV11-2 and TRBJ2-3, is EAGVAQSPRYKIIEKRQSVAFWCNPISGHATLYWYQQILGQGPKLLIQFQNNGVVDDSQLPKDRFSAERLKGVDSTLKIQPAKLEDSAVYLCASSSHTRTSGTRDTQYFGPGTRLTVL.

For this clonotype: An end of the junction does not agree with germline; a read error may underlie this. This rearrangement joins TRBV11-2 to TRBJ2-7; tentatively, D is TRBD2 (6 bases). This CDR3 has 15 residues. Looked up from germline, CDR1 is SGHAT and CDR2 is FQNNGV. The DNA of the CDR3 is TGTGCCAGCAGCTCGGGACTCCTAGTATGGCTCGAGAAGTACTTC. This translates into CASSSGLLVWLEKYF.

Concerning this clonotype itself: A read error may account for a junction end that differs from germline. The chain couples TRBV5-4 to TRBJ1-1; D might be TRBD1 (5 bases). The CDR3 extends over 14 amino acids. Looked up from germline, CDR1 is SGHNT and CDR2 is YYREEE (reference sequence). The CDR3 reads CASSLTGVGTEALF. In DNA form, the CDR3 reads TGTGCCAGCAGCTTGACAGGAGTCGGCACTGAAGCTCTCTTT.

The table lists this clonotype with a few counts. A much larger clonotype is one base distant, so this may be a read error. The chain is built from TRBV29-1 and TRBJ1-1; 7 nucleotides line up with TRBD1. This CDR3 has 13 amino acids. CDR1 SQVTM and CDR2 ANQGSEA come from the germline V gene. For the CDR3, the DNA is TGCAGCGTGGACGACAGGGAGAACGCTGAAGCTTTCTTT. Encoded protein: CSVDDRENAEAFF.

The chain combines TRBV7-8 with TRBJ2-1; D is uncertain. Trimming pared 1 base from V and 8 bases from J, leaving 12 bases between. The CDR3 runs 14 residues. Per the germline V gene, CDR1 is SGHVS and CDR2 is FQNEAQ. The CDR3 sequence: CASSLVVVSDEQFF. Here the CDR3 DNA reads TGTGCCAGCAGCTTAGTAGTAGTGTCGGATGAGCAGTTCTTC.

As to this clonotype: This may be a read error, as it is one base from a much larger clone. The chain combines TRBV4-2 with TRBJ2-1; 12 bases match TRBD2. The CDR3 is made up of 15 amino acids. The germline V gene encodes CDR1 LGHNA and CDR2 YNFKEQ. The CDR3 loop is CTSSQLAGGVVEQFF. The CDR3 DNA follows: TGTACCAGCAGCCAGCTAGCGGGAGGGGTCGTTGAGCAGTTCTTC.

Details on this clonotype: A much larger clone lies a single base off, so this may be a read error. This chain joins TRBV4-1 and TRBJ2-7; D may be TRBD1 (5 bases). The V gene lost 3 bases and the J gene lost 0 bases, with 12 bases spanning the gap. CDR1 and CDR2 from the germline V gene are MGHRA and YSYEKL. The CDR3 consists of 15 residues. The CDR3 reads CASSHRQPVSYEQYF. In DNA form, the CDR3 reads TGCGCCAGCAGCCACAGACAGCCTGTCTCCTACGAGCAGTACTTC.

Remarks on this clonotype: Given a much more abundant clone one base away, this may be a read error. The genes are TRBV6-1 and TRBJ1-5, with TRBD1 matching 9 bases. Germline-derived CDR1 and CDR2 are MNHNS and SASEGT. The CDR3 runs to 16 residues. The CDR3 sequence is CAGRREDRGANQPQHF. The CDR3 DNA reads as TGTGCCGGCAGGAGGGAGGACAGGGGAGCTAATCAGCCCCAGCATTTT.

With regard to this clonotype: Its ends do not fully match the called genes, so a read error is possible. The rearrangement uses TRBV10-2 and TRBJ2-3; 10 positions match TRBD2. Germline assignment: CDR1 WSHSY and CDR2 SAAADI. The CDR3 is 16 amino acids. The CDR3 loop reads CASSGRTSGRTGTQYF. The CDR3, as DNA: TGCGCCAGCAGTGGCAGGACTAGCGGTCGCACAGGTACGCAGTATTTT.

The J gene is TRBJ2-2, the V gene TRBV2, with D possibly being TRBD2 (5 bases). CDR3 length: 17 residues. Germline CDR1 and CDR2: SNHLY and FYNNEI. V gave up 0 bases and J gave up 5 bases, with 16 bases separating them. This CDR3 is CASSEAQGLRNTGELFF. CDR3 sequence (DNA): TGTGCCAGCAGTGAAGCGCAAGGACTGAGGAATACCGGGGAGCTGTTTTTT.

The CDR3 sequence is CASSFRATPSYEQYF. DNA of the CDR3: TGTGCCAGCAGTTTTAGGGCAACTCCCTCCTACGAGCAGTACTTC. V and J are TRBV28 and TRBJ2-7; no definite D call. CDR1 is MDHEN, CDR2 SYDVKM, per germline. The CDR3 is 15 amino acids. The V end was cut by 3 bases, the J end by 0 bases, with 12 bases between.

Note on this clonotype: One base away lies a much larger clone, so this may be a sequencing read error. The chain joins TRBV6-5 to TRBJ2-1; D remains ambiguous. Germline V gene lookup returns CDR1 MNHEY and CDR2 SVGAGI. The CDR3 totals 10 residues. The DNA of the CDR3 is TGTACCAGCAGATACAATGAGCAGTTCTTC. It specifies CTSRYNEQFF.

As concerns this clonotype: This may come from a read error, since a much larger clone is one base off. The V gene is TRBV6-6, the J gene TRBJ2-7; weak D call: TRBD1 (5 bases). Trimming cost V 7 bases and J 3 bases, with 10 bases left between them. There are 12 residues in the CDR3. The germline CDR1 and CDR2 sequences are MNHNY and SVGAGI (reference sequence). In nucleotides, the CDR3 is TGTGCCAGCATCGCAGGGAACTACGAGCAGTACTTC. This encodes CASIAGNYEQYF.

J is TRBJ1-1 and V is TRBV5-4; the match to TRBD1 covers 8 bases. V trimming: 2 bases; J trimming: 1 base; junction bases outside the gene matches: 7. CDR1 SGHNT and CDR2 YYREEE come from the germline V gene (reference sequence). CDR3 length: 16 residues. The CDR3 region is CASSFGAGTGNTEAFF. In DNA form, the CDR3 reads TGTGCCAGCAGCTTTGGTGCCGGGACAGGGAACACTGAAGCTTTCTTT.